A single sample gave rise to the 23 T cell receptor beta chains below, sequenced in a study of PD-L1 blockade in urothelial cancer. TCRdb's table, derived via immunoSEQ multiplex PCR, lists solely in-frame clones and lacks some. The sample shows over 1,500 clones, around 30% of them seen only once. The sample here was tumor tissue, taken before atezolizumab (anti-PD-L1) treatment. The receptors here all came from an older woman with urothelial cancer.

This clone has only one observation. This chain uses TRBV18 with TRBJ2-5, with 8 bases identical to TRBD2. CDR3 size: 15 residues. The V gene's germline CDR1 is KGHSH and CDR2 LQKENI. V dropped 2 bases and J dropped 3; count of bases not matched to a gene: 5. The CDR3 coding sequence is TGTGCCAGCTCACCATATCAGCGGGGGAAAGAGACCCAGTACTTC. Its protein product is CASSPYQRGKETQYF.

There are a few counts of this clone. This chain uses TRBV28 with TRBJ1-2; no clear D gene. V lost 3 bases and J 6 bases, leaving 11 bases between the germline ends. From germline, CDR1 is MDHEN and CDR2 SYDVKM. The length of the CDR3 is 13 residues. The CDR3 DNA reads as TGTGCCAGCAGTTTCCACCCACGTAATGGCTACACCTTC. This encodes CASSFHPRNGYTF.

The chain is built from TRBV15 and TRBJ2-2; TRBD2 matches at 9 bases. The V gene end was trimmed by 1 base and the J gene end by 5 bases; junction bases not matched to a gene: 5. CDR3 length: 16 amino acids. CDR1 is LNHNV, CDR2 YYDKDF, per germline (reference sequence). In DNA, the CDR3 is TGTGCCACCAGCAGAGTAGCGGGAGTAACAACCGGGGAGCTGTTTTTT. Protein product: CATSRVAGVTTGELFF.

The DNA for the CDR3 is TGTGCCAGCTCACCAACCTCGCAGGGGGACTATGGCTACACCTTC. Its protein product is CASSPTSQGDYGYTF. This chain connects TRBV18 to TRBJ1-2, with 7 bases fitting TRBD1. J was trimmed by 3 bases and V by 2 bases; bases with no gene match: 6. Germline CDR1 is KGHSH and CDR2 is LQKENI. CDR3 length: 15 amino acids. Full variable domain (rest looked up from reference TRBV18 and TRBJ1-2): NAGVMQNPRHLVRRRGQEARLRCSPMKGHSHVYWYRQLPEEGLKFMVYLQKENIIDESGMPKERFSAEFPKEGPSILRIQQVVRGDSAAYFCASSPTSQGDYGYTFGSGTRLTVV.

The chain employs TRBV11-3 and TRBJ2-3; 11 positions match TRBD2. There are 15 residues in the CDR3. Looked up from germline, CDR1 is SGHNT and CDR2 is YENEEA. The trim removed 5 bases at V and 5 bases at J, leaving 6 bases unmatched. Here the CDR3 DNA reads TGTGCCAGCAGCATTAGCGGGGGGGCCGAAGATACGCAGTATTTT. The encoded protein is CASSISGGAEDTQYF.

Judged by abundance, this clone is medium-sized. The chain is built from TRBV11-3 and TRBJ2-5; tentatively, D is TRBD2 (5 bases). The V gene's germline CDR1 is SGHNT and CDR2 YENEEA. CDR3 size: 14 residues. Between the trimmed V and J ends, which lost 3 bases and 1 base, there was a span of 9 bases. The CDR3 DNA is TGTGCCAGCAGCTTGGAGAGGGTCCAAGAGACCCAGTACTTC. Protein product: CASSLERVQETQYF.

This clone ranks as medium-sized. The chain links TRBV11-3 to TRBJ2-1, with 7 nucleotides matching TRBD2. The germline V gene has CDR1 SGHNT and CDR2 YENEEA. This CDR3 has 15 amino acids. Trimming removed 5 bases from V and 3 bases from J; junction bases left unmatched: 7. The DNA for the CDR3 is TGTGCCAGCAGCCTCGTGGGGGGGGGCTACAATGAGCAGTTCTTC. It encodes CASSLVGGGYNEQFF.

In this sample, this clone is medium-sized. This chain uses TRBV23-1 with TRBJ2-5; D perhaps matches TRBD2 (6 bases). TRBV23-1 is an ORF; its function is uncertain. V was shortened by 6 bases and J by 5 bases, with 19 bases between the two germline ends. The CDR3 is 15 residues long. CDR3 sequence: CASSQGVGAGETQYF. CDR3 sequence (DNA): TGCGCCAGCAGCCAAGGGGTTGGGGCGGGGGAGACCCAGTACTTC.

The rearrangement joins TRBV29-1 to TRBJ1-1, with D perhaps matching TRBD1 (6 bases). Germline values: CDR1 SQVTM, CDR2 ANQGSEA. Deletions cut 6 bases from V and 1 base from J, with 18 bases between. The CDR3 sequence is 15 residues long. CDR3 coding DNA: TGCAGCGTCACCGGGACAACCGGGTGGAACACTGAAGCTTTCTTT. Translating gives CSVTGTTGWNTEAFF.

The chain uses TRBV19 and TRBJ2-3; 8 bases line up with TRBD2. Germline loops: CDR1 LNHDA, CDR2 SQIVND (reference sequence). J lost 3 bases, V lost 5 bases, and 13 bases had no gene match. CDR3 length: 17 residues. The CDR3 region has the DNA TGTGCCAGTAGTGCCGGCTTGGGACTAGGGGTTACAGATACGCAGTATTTT. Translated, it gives CASSAGLGLGVTDTQYF.

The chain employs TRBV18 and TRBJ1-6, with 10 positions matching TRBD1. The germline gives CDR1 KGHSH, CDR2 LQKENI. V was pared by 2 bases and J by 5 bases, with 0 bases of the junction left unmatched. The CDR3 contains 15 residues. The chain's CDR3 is CASSPGTGDNSPLHF. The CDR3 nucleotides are TGTGCCAGCTCACCAGGGACAGGGGATAATTCACCCCTCCACTTT.

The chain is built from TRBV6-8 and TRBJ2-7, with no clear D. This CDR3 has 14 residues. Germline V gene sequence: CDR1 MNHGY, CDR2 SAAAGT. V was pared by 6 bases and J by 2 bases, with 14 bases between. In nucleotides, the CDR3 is TGTGCCAGCAGCAATGGTAGGGCAGCCTACGAGCAGTACTTC. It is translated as CASSNGRAAYEQYF.

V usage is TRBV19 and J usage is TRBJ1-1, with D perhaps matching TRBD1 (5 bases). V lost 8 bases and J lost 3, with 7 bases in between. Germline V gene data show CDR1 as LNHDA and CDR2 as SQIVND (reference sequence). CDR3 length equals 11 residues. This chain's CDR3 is CASPGDTEAFF. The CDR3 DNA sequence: TGTGCCAGTCCGGGGGACACTGAAGCTTTCTTT.

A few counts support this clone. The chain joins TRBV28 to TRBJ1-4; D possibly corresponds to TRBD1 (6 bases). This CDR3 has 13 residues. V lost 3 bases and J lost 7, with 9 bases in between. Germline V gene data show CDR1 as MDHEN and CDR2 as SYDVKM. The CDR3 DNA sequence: TGTGCCAGCAGTTTTGGGGGGCGTGAAAAACTGTTTTTT. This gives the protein CASSFGGREKLFF.

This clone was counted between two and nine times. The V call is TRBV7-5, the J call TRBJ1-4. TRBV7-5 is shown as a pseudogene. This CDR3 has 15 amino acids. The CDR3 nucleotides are TGTGCCAGCTCGCTTGGGAGTGCAACTAATGAAAAACTGTTTTTT. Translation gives CASSLGSATNEKLFF.

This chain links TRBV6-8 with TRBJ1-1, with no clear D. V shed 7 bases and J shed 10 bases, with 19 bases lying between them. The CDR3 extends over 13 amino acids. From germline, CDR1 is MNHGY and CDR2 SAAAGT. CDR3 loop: CASKPELARGAFF. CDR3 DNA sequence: TGTGCCAGCAAGCCGGAACTCGCTCGGGGAGCTTTCTTT.

CDR3 in amino acids: CASSYNPGPFTQYF. CDR3 DNA sequence: TGTGCCAGCAGTTACAACCCGGGCCCCTTCACCCAGTACTTC. This rearrangement joins TRBV6-8 to TRBJ2-5; no clear D gene. Looked up from germline, CDR1 is MNHGY and CDR2 is SAAAGT. The length of the CDR3 is 14 residues. V shed 2 bases and J shed 8 bases, with 15 bases lying between them.

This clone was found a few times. Here the CDR3 reads CASSNNRAQSGNTIYF. CDR3 bases: TGTGCCAGCAGCAATAATCGGGCGCAGTCTGGAAACACCATATATTTT. The chain is built from TRBV11-3 and TRBJ1-3; D not resolved. The CDR3 runs to 16 residues. The ends were cut back, 5 bases at V and 1 base at J, with 15 bases in the middle. Germline V gene data show CDR1 as SGHNT and CDR2 as YENEEA.

Here the CDR3 reads CASREQGPGYEQYF. DNA for the CDR3: TGTGCCAGCAGGGAACAGGGCCCCGGCTACGAGCAGTACTTC. This chain connects TRBV9 to TRBJ2-7; tentatively, D is TRBD1 (6 bases). The germline V gene has CDR1 SGDLS and CDR2 YYNGEE. Trimming stripped 5 bases from V and 3 bases from J, with 15 bases between. This CDR3 is built from 14 residues.

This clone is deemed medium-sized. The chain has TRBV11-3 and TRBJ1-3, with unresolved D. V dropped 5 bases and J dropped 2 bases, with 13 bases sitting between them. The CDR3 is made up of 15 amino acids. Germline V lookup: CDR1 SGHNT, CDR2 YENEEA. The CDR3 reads CASSRLRATGNTIYF. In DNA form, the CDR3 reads TGTGCCAGCAGCCGCCTTCGGGCCACTGGAAACACCATATATTTT.

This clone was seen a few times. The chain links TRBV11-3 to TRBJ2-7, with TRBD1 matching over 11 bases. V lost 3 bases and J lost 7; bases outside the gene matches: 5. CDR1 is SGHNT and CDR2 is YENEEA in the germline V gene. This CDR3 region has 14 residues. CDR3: CASSFGQGAREQYF. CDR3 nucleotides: TGTGCCAGCAGCTTCGGACAGGGGGCCCGGGAGCAGTACTTC.

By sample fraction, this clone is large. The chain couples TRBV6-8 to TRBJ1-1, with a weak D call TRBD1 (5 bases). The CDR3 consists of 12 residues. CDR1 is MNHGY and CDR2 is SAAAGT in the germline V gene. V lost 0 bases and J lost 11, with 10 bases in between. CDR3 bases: TGTGCCAGCAGTTACTCGGGGGGGTTTGCTTTCTTT. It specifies CASSYSGGFAFF.

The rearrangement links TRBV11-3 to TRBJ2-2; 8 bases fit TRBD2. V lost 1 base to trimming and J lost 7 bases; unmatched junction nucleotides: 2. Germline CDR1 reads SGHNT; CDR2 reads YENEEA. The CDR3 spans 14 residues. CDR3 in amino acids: CASSLVAGGGELFF. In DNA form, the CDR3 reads TGTGCCAGCAGCTTAGTTGCGGGAGGCGGGGAGCTGTTTTTT.